The 29 T cell receptor beta chains given below trace back to one sample, sequenced in a study of shared T cell receptors in the human thymus. Some clones are missing from TCRdb's copy, which holds only in-frame ones; the method was immunoSEQ multiplex PCR. The sample consists of over 450,000 clones, 75% to 85% of them appearing once. In addition, the sample was reused for a study of human thymus T cells.

The sequenced material came from thymocytes. These receptors came from a boy in the first two years of life with a congenital heart defect.

V and J are TRBV29-1 and TRBJ2-1; 8 bases agree with TRBD2. The CDR3 runs 15 residues. Germline V CDR1 and CDR2: SQVTM, ANQGSEA. V lost 7 bases, J lost 8 bases, and 16 bases stayed unmatched. The CDR3 DNA reads as TGCAGCGCCCGAAGGCCAACGCGGGGGGCATATGAGCAGTTCTTC. Protein: CSARRPTRGAYEQFF.

The V gene is TRBV7-2, the J gene TRBJ1-5; D possibly corresponds to TRBD1 (5 bases). V dropped 5 bases and J dropped 0 bases, with 17 bases sitting between them. Germline V lookup: CDR1 SGHTA, CDR2 FQGNSA. CDR3 length: 17 residues. Written as DNA, the CDR3 is TGTGCCAGCAGCCCCCATTGGGGGGGGTATAGCAATCAGCCCCAGCATTTT. Translating it yields CASSPHWGGYSNQPQHF.

This chain links TRBV25-1 with TRBJ1-2; D possibly corresponds to TRBD1 (5 bases). Trimming left V 3 bases short and J 8 bases short, with 7 bases between. The length of the CDR3 is 11 residues. CDR1 MGHDK and CDR2 SYGVNS come from the germline V gene. DNA for the CDR3: TGTGCCAGCAGTGACGACAGAGGCTACACCTTC. Translating gives CASSDDRGYTF.

The chain carries TRBV7-2 and TRBJ1-1; 10 nucleotides agree with TRBD1. The germline gives CDR1 SGHTA, CDR2 FQGNSA. CDR3 length equals 15 residues. V trimming: 5 bases; J trimming: 3 bases; junction bases outside the gene matches: 6. Here the CDR3 reads CASSPGDRGYTEAFF. CDR3 sequence (DNA): TGTGCCAGCAGCCCGGGGGACAGGGGATACACTGAAGCTTTCTTT.

V usage is TRBV10-2 and J usage is TRBJ2-3; possibly TRBD1 for D (5 bases). CDR3 length: 12 amino acids. The V end lost 6 bases, the J end lost 5 bases, and 9 bases lay between the germline ends. CDR1 is WSHSY and CDR2 is SAAADI in the germline V gene. CDR3 in DNA: TGCGCCAGCAGGACAGAGGAAGATACGCAGTATTTT. Amino acid sequence: CASRTEEDTQYF.

This chain joins TRBV18 and TRBJ2-5; 8 bases agree with TRBD1. Germline-derived CDR1 and CDR2 are KGHSH and LQKENI. V lost 0 bases, J lost 4 bases, and 1 base stayed unmatched. This CDR3 has 14 amino acids. Here the CDR3 DNA reads TGTGCCAGCTCACCACCGGACAGGGTAGAGACCCAGTACTTC. This encodes CASSPPDRVETQYF. Variable domain in full (rest from reference TRBV18 and TRBJ2-5): NAGVMQNPRHLVRRRGQEARLRCSPMKGHSHVYWYRQLPEEGLKFMVYLQKENIIDESGMPKERFSAEFPKEGPSILRIQQVVRGDSAAYFCASSPPDRVETQYFGPGTRLLVL.

This clone was detected once. This rearrangement joins TRBV4-1 to TRBJ2-3; 8 positions match TRBD1. CDR3 length: 20 amino acids. With V trimmed by 0 bases and J by 4 bases, 18 bases remained unmatched. CDR1 and CDR2 (germline): MGHRA, YSYEKL. The CDR3 is CASSQEGGTRQGYKSDTQYF. In nucleotides, the CDR3 is TGCGCCAGCAGCCAAGAAGGGGGGACCCGACAGGGGTATAAGTCAGATACGCAGTATTTT.

The V and J genes are TRBV6-1 and TRBJ2-1; 8 bases agree with TRBD2. The ends lost 3 bases at V and 13 bases at J; junction bases unmatched: 11. The CDR3 length is 14 residues. Germline V gene sequence: CDR1 MNHNS, CDR2 SASEGT. CDR3 amino acids: CASSEVRAREDQFF. In nucleotides, the CDR3 is TGTGCCAGCAGTGAGGTTAGAGCGCGGGAGGACCAGTTCTTC.

The V and J genes are TRBV15 and TRBJ1-5, with D possibly being TRBD1 (6 bases). V lost 6 bases and J lost 0, with 12 bases in between. The germline gives CDR1 LNHNV, CDR2 YYDKDF (reference sequence). CDR3 length: 15 residues. CDR3 sequence: CATRQGFYSNQPQHF. The CDR3 nucleotides read TGTGCCACCAGACAGGGATTTTATAGCAATCAGCCCCAGCATTTT.

This clone has just one count. The chain links TRBV7-9 to TRBJ1-1, with D possibly matching TRBD1 (6 bases). V lost 5 bases and J lost 4, with 17 bases in between. The germline V gene has CDR1 SEHNR and CDR2 FQNEAQ (reference sequence). The CDR3 sequence is 15 residues long. The CDR3: CASSPKPGHPTEAFF. CDR3 sequence (DNA): TGTGCCAGCAGCCCAAAGCCGGGACACCCCACTGAAGCTTTCTTT.

The rearrangement links TRBV27 to TRBJ2-7; 7 bases agree with TRBD2. After removal of 8 bases from V and 2 bases from J, the junction contained 21 bases not matched to a gene. Germline-derived CDR1 and CDR2 are MNHEY and SMNVEV (reference sequence). This CDR3 spans 18 amino acids. The CDR3 protein is CASLPKIREALHPYEQYF. The DNA for the CDR3 is TGTGCCAGCCTTCCTAAAATCCGGGAGGCCCTCCATCCCTACGAGCAGTACTTC.

V is TRBV11-3 and J is TRBJ2-2; the match to TRBD2 covers 7 bases. Unmatched junction bases numbered 1, after V lost 1 base and J lost 8 bases. Germline V lookup: CDR1 SGHNT, CDR2 YENEEA. The CDR3 extends over 13 amino acids. The CDR3 DNA follows: TGTGCCAGCAGCTTAGCGCGGGGGGGGGAGCTGTTTTTT. This codes for CASSLARGGELFF.

The CDR3, as DNA: TGTGCCAGCAGTCCCCGACTAGCTAAAAGCTCCTACAATGAGCAGTTCTTC. It translates to CASSPRLAKSSYNEQFF. The chain joins TRBV9 to TRBJ2-1, with TRBD2 matching over 7 bases. The CDR3 is 17 amino acids. The V segment lost 5 bases and the J segment 0 bases; nucleotides outside the gene matches: 11. Germline CDR1 reads SGDLS; CDR2 reads YYNGEE.

This clone was counted once. The V and J genes are TRBV7-9 and TRBJ1-2, with TRBD1 matching 9 bases. This CDR3 contains 13 residues. V lost 3 bases and J lost 6; bases outside the gene matches: 2. In germline, CDR1 is SEHNR, CDR2 FQNEAQ (reference sequence). CDR3 nucleotides: TGTGCCAGCAGCTTGGGACAGGGCCATGGCTACACCTTC. It specifies CASSLGQGHGYTF.

The V and J genes are TRBV6-5 and TRBJ2-1; D not resolved. CDR1 and CDR2 (germline): MNHEY, SVGAGI. The CDR3 extends over 10 amino acids. V lost 8 bases to trimming and J lost 9 bases, with 8 bases between them. As DNA, the CDR3 is TGTGCCAGCGGAGTAGGTGAGCAGTTCTTC. Protein: CASGVGEQFF.

The V and J genes are TRBV19 and TRBJ1-4; the match to TRBD1 covers 7 bases. The CDR3 totals 17 residues. The germline V gene encodes CDR1 LNHDA and CDR2 SQIVND (reference sequence). Unmatched junction bases numbered 12, after V lost 0 bases and J lost 8 bases. DNA for the CDR3: TGTGCCAGTAGTATAGATCTCCGAGGGGGCGTTCGGGAAAAACTGTTTTTT. It encodes CASSIDLRGGVREKLFF.

This chain connects TRBV7-4 to TRBJ2-2; 8 bases match TRBD1. V was clipped by 6 bases and J by 3 bases; unmatched bases: 9. Germline V lookup: CDR1 SGHVT, CDR2 SQSDAQ. The CDR3 is made up of 16 amino acids. The CDR3 protein is CASRQSDRGDTGELFF. CDR3 coding DNA: TGTGCCAGCAGACAAAGCGACAGGGGAGACACCGGGGAGCTGTTTTTT. Complete variable domain (other parts from reference TRBV7-4 and TRBJ2-2): GAGVSQSPRYKVAKRGRDVALRCDSISGHVTLYWYRQTLGQGSEVLTYSQSDAQRDKSGRPSGRFSAERPERSVSTLKIQRTEQGDSAVYLCASRQSDRGDTGELFFGEGSRLTVL.

This chain connects TRBV15 to TRBJ2-6, with 7 bases aligning to TRBD1. Germline V CDR1 and CDR2: LNHNV, YYDKDF (reference sequence). Trimming at V came to 0 bases and at J to 2 bases, leaving 10 bases not matched to a gene. This CDR3 has 19 amino acids. Here the CDR3 reads CATSRDLTGAVAGANVLTF. The DNA of the CDR3 is TGTGCCACCAGCAGAGATCTTACAGGGGCAGTGGCTGGGGCCAACGTCCTGACTTTC.

This chain connects TRBV29-1 to TRBJ2-7, with 11 bases aligning to TRBD2. The CDR3 loop spans 14 amino acids. After removal of 7 bases from V and 6 bases from J, the junction contained 11 bases not matched to a gene. Per germline, CDR1 SQVTM and CDR2 ANQGSEA. In DNA, the CDR3 is TGCAGCGGGAGGGGGACTAGCGGTCCCCGCGAGCAGTACTTC. This gives the protein CSGRGTSGPREQYF.

The J gene is TRBJ1-4, the V gene TRBV11-3; a possible D gene is TRBD1 (5 bases). In germline, CDR1 is SGHNT, CDR2 YENEEA. This CDR3 is built from 15 residues. V was clipped by 6 bases and J by 5 bases, with 16 bases between them. The CDR3 protein is CASSFVTGPNEKLFF. The CDR3 DNA reads TGTGCCAGCAGTTTCGTCACAGGTCCGAATGAAAAACTGTTTTTT.

This chain uses TRBV27 with TRBJ2-2; the D gene is possibly TRBD1 (5 bases). Trimming pared 6 bases from V and 0 bases from J, leaving 14 bases between. CDR3 length: 16 amino acids. Germline V gene lookup returns CDR1 MNHEY and CDR2 SMNVEV (reference sequence). CDR3 amino acids: CASSSTGRTNTGELFF. CDR3 DNA sequence: TGTGCCAGCAGCTCCACAGGACGGACGAACACCGGGGAGCTGTTTTTT.

This clone was detected once. This chain joins TRBV10-3 and TRBJ2-2; TRBD1 might be the D (6 bases). This CDR3 region has 16 residues. V was cut by 10 bases and J by 1 base, with 19 bases left in between. CDR1 and CDR2 (germline): ENHRY, SYGVKD. Written as DNA, the CDR3 is TGTGCCACCAGAAATTTTCGGGACATGAACACCGGGGAGCTGTTTTTT. This sequence encodes CATRNFRDMNTGELFF.

The chain uses TRBV10-3 and TRBJ2-7; 7 positions match TRBD1. CDR1 is ENHRY, CDR2 SYGVKD, per germline. The CDR3 sequence is 16 residues long. V shed 2 bases, J shed 0 bases, and the junction held 7 bases outside the gene matches. CDR3 DNA: TGTGCCATCAGTGAGCCTCCGGACAGGAGCTCCTACGAGCAGTACTTC. This sequence encodes CAISEPPDRSSYEQYF.

This clone was detected a few times. The chain has TRBV29-1 and TRBJ2-3, with 7 bases fitting TRBD1. The CDR3 totals 13 residues. Trimming cost V 6 bases and J 4 bases; bases outside gene matches: 7. Germline CDR1 reads SQVTM; CDR2 reads ANQGSEA. The CDR3 region is CSVRQGEADTQYF. The CDR3 DNA reads as TGCAGCGTCCGACAGGGAGAGGCAGATACGCAGTATTTT.

The V call is TRBV4-3, the J call TRBJ2-7; tentative D call: TRBD1 (6 bases). Trimming cost V 1 base and J 3 bases, with 19 bases left between them. Per germline, CDR1 LGHNA and CDR2 YSLEER. This CDR3 has 17 amino acids. The CDR3 is CASSQGLPGQIDYEQYF. Written as DNA, the CDR3 is TGCGCCAGCAGCCAAGGGCTTCCTGGACAGATTGACTACGAGCAGTACTTC.

This rearrangement joins TRBV19 to TRBJ2-1, with D perhaps matching TRBD2 (6 bases). Germline CDR1 is LNHDA and CDR2 is SQIVND (reference sequence). V lost 5 bases and J lost 5, with 19 bases in between. The CDR3 length is 16 residues. The CDR3 bases are TGTGCCAGTAGTGTCCCCGGGACTCCCCCGAACAATGAGCAGTTCTTC. This codes for CASSVPGTPPNNEQFF.

This clone has only a few counts. CDR3 coding DNA: TGTGCCATTGGCAGCTACAATGAGCAGTTCTTC. This codes for CAIGSYNEQFF. The chain is built from TRBV25-1 and TRBJ2-1; D unresolved. Germline lookup yields CDR1 MGHDK and CDR2 SYGVNS. The CDR3 covers 11 residues. The V end was cut by 10 bases, the J end by 3 bases, with 7 bases between.

The chain is built from TRBV5-4 and TRBJ2-7; TRBD2 is a possible D gene (6 bases). The CDR3 totals 15 residues. Germline CDR1 is SGHNT and CDR2 is YYREEE (reference sequence). V was clipped by 7 bases and J by 6 bases, with 23 bases between them. In nucleotides, the CDR3 is TGTGCCAGCGACTGCAGTAGGGAGGAACGCTGCGAGCAGTACTTC. This translates into CASDCSREERCEQYF.

This clone was counted between two and nine times. The chain couples TRBV25-1 to TRBJ1-2; 8 nucleotides line up with TRBD1. Trimming took 2 bases from V and 7 from J; bases not matched to a gene: 15. Germline V gives CDR1 MGHDK, CDR2 SYGVNS. The CDR3 loop spans 17 amino acids. The CDR3 reads CASSEERPGGDWGGYTF. CDR3 nucleotides: TGTGCCAGCAGTGAAGAAAGGCCAGGGGGCGATTGGGGTGGCTACACCTTC.